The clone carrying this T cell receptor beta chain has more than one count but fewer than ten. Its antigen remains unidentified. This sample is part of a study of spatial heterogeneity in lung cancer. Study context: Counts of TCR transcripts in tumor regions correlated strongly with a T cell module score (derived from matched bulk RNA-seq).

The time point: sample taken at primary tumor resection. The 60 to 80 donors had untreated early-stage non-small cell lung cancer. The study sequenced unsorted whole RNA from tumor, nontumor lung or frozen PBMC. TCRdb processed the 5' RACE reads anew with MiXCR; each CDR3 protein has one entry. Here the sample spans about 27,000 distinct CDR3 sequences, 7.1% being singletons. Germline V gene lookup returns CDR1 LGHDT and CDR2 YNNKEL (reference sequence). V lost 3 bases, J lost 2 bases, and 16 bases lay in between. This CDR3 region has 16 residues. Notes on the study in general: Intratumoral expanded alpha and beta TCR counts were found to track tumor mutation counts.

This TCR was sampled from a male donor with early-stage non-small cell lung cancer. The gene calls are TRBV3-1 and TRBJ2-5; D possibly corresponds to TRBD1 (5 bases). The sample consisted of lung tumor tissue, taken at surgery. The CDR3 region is CASSQLEQGTQETQYF. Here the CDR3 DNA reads TGTGCCAGCAGCCAGCTCGAGCAGGGAACTCAAGAGACCCAGTACTTC.